The present T cell receptor (beta chain) was sequenced within a study of shared clonotypes between healthy human individuals. Profiled with immunoSEQ multiplex PCR; TCRdb holds only in-frame clones, not every one. The sample comprises fewer than 1.8 million clones, approximately 98.5% of which are singletons, and 0.36% rests with the top ten. The sample was naive CD4+ T cells sorted from blood. As for subset: CD45RA+ positively selected. The TCR comes from a young man in good health.

The CDR3 DNA sequence: TGTGCCAGTAGTCTTGGACAGGGGGCGGGTCAGCCCCAGCATTTT. This translates into CASSLGQGAGQPQHF. This sequence joins TRBV19 and TRBJ1-5; 11 bases match TRBD1. The CDR3 spans 15 residues. Looked up from germline, CDR1 is LNHDA and CDR2 is SQIVND (reference sequence). With 5 bases clipped from V and 6 bases from J, the junction kept 6 bases outside the gene matches.